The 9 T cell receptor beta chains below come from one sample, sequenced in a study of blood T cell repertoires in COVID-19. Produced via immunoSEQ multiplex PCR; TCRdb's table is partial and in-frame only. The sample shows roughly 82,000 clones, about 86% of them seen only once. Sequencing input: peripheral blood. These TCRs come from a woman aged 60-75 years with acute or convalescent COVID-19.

This chain's CDR3 is CASSLSAPNSYEQYF. The CDR3 nucleotides read TGTGCCAGCAGTTTATCGGCCCCGAATTCCTACGAGCAGTACTTC. The chain combines TRBV27 with TRBJ2-7; unclear D gene. The length of the CDR3 is 15 residues. Germline CDR1 is MNHEY and CDR2 is SMNVEV (reference sequence). V shed 0 bases and J shed 1 base, with 10 bases lying between them.

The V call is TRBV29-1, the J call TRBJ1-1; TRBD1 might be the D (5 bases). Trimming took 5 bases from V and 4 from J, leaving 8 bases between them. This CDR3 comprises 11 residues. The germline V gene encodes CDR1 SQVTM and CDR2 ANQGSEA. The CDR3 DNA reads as TGCAGCGTTTGGGGGGGCACTGAAGCTTTCTTT. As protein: CSVWGGTEAFF.

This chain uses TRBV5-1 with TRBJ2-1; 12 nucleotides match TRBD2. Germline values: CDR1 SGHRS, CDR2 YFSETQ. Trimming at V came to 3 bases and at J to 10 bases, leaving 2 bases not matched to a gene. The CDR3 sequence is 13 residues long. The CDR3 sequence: CASSSGLAGEQFF. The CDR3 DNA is TGCGCCAGCAGCTCCGGACTAGCGGGAGAGCAGTTCTTC.

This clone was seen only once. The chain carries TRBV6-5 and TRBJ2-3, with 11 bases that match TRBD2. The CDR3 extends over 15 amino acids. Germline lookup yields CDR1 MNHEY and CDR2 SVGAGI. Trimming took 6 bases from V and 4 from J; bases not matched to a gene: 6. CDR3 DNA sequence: TGTGCCAGCAGAATTAGCGGGGGGGACCCAGATACGCAGTATTTT. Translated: CASRISGGDPDTQYF.

This chain's CDR3 is CASRFGQERNTIYF. CDR3 coding DNA: TGTGCCAGCAGATTTGGACAGGAGAGAAACACCATATATTTT. The V call is TRBV5-6, the J call TRBJ1-3, with TRBD1 matching 7 bases. The CDR3 sequence is 14 residues long. Germline V gene sequence: CDR1 SGHDT, CDR2 YYEEEE. V gave up 5 bases and J gave up 5 bases; unmatched junction bases: 7.

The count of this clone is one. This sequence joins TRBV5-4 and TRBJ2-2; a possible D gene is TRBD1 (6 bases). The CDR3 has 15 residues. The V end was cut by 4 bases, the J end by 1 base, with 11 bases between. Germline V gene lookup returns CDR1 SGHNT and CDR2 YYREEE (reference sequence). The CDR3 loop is CASSPGTRNTGELFF. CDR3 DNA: TGTGCCAGCAGCCCCGGGACAAGGAACACCGGGGAGCTGTTTTTT.

CDR3 sequence (DNA): TGTGCCAGCAGTGATTGGGCGGAGACCCAGTACTTC. Translating it yields CASSDWAETQYF. This sequence joins TRBV6-1 and TRBJ2-5; no clear D. Germline CDR1 and CDR2: MNHNS and SASEGT. Trimming cost V 3 bases and J 5 bases, with 7 bases left between them. This CDR3 is 12 amino acids long.

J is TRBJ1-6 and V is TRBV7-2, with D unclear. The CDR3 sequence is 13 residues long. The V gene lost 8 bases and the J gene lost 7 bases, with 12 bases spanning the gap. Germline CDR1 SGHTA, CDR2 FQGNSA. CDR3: CASRAVVNSPLHF. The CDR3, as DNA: TGTGCCAGCCGCGCTGTGGTCAATTCACCCCTCCACTTT. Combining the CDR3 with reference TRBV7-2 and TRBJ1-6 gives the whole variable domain GAGVSQSPSNKVTEKGKDVELRCDPISGHTALYWYRQSLGQGLEFLIYFQGNSAPDKSGLPSDRFSAERTGGSVSTLTIQRTQQEDSAVYLCASRAVVNSPLHFGNGTRLTVT.

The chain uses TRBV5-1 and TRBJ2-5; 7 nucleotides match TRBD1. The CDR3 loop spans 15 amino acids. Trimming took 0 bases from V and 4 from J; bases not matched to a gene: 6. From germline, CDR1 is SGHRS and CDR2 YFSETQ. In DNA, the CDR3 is TGCGCCAGCAGCTTGGGGACAGGAACCCTAGAGACCCAGTACTTC. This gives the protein CASSLGTGTLETQYF.